Listed here are 5 T cell receptor beta chains from one sample, sequenced in a study of cytomegalovirus exposure and HLA in healthy donors (dated 2017 in TCRdb). The library relied on the immunoSEQ multiplex PCR assay. A mixture of 60 forward primers for TCR Vbeta segments and 13 reverse primers for TCR Jbeta segments was used in the multiplex PCR. TCRdb took this table from immuneACCESS and kept in-frame rearrangements with V and J called. Such tables lack part of the clones; where checked against another copy, unresolved V genes explain under half of the gap, and the rest is unexplained. The sample table shows about 120,000 clones, and roughly 85% are seen once. Together, the top ten hold approximately 3.6% of the sample. The sequenced sample consisted of PBMCs. The receptors derive from a woman in her thirties or forties in good health and CMV-seropositive.

The chain joins TRBV19 to TRBJ2-7; the D is unclear. Germline loops: CDR1 LNHDA, CDR2 SQIVND (reference sequence). The ends were cut back, 1 base at V and 5 bases at J, with 15 bases in the middle. The CDR3 extends over 15 amino acids. CDR3 amino acids: CASSIGRDMGHEQYF. CDR3 coding DNA: TGTGCCAGTAGTATAGGCCGAGACATGGGCCACGAGCAGTACTTC.

The rearrangement uses TRBV5-5 and TRBJ2-2, with D maybe TRBD2 (5 bases). The germline V gene encodes CDR1 SGHKS and CDR2 YYEKEE (reference sequence). This CDR3 has 15 residues. V lost 4 bases to trimming and J lost 0 bases, with 10 bases between them. The CDR3 reads CASSAGNPNTGELFF. Here the CDR3 DNA reads TGTGCCAGCAGCGCCGGGAACCCGAACACCGGGGAGCTGTTTTTT.

This sequence joins TRBV5-4 and TRBJ2-3; D gene uncertain. The CDR3 spans 15 residues. V shed 3 bases and J shed 4 bases, with 15 bases lying between them. Germline CDR1 and CDR2: SGHNT and YYREEE (reference sequence). CDR3 sequence (DNA): TGTGCCAGCAGCTCGCAGGATACGTGGGCAGATACGCAGTATTTT. This translates into CASSSQDTWADTQYF.

The chain couples TRBV7-9 to TRBJ1-1; TRBD1 is a possible D gene (5 bases). This CDR3 is built from 16 residues. V gave up 5 bases and J gave up 1 base, with 17 bases separating them. In germline, CDR1 is SEHNR, CDR2 FQNEAQ (reference sequence). The CDR3 here is CASSPIGGQPNTEAFF. The CDR3 DNA is TGTGCCAGCAGCCCCATAGGCGGACAACCGAACACTGAAGCTTTCTTT.

The chain has TRBV6-5 and TRBJ1-5, with no clear D. The CDR3 covers 15 residues. Germline V gene sequence: CDR1 MNHEY, CDR2 SVGAGI. Trimming took off 5 bases at V and 2 bases at J, with 13 bases between the two ends. The chain's CDR3 is CASSRTPEGNQPQHF. DNA for the CDR3: TGTGCCAGCAGTCGGACTCCTGAGGGCAATCAGCCCCAGCATTTT.